The T cell receptor (beta chain) described here comes from a study of T cells after yellow fever vaccination. Template switching by 5'RACE produced TCR cDNA, adding a universal primer site and UMIs. TCRdb ran MiXCR on the 5' RACE reads and lists one entry per CDR3 protein. The sample records 250,000 or so distinct CDR3 sequences, 6% to 8% being singletons. In this sample, this clonotype turned up many times. The CDR3 is 15 residues long. CDR1 and CDR2 (germline): SGHKS, YYEKEE (reference sequence). Trimming removed 0 bases at V and 0 bases at J, with 9 bases between. The source was CD4+ T cells sorted from PBMCs, collected on the day of the yellow fever booster vaccination. The V and J genes are TRBV5-5 and TRBJ1-2; D gene uncertain. This sequence originates from a man between 25 and 39 years old who received the YFV17D yellow fever vaccine. The chain's CDR3 is CASSLETEANYGYTF. The CDR3 DNA is TGTGCCAGCAGCTTGGAGACGGAGGCTAACTATGGCTACACCTTC.